The 28 T cell receptor beta chains listed next were all sequenced from one sample in a study of blood T cell repertoires in COVID-19. Produced via immunoSEQ multiplex PCR; TCRdb's table is partial and in-frame only. The table includes more than 300,000 clones, approximately 87% detected once. Sequenced: peripheral blood. These receptors were obtained from a woman younger than 45 with COVID-19, enrolled during active disease.

In DNA, the CDR3 is TGTGCCATCAGCTTAGTCAGCGGGACTGGGACCTACAATGAGCAGTTCTTC. Translated: CAISLVSGTGTYNEQFF. The rearrangement joins TRBV10-3 to TRBJ2-1; TRBD2 matches at 7 bases. Germline CDR1 ENHRY, CDR2 SYGVKD. The CDR3 spans 17 residues. V was clipped by 6 bases and J by 2 bases; unmatched bases: 13.

The chain joins TRBV3-1 (or the pseudogene TRBV3-2) to TRBJ2-7, with TRBD2 as a possible D gene (6 bases). This CDR3 comprises 13 residues. Trimming pared 4 bases from V and 6 bases from J, leaving 13 bases between. Germline V gene lookup returns CDR1 LGHDT and CDR2 YNNKEL (reference sequence). This CDR3 reads CASSLQGLGEQYF. In DNA, the CDR3 is TGTGCCAGCAGCCTCCAGGGACTGGGCGAGCAGTACTTC.

The gene calls are TRBV30 and TRBJ1-6; 8 positions match TRBD1. CDR1 is GTSNPN and CDR2 is SVGIG in the germline V gene (reference sequence). This CDR3 contains 15 residues. J lost 5 bases, V lost 4 bases, and 7 bases had no gene match. The CDR3 here is CAWIADRADNSPLHF. The CDR3 DNA reads as TGTGCCTGGATCGCGGACAGGGCGGATAATTCACCCCTCCACTTT.

The J gene is TRBJ2-2, the V gene TRBV11-2; TRBD2 aligns across 11 bases. The V gene end was trimmed by 6 bases and the J gene end by 5 bases; junction bases not matched to a gene: 17. The CDR3 spans 19 residues. Germline V gene data show CDR1 as SGHAT and CDR2 as FQNNGV. The CDR3 DNA reads as TGTGCCAGCAGACTGGGCCAGCACACTAGCGGGAGAGATACCGGGGAGCTGTTTTTT. As protein: CASRLGQHTSGRDTGELFF.

Only one count was recorded for this clone. The chain joins TRBV6-5 to TRBJ2-7; 8 nucleotides agree with TRBD1. The junction had 11 bases not matched to a gene; V was cut back by 6 bases and J by 4 bases. Germline V lookup: CDR1 MNHEY, CDR2 SVGAGI. The CDR3 loop spans 15 amino acids. CDR3: CASRSADRVSYEQYF. The CDR3 coding sequence is TGTGCCAGCAGATCAGCGGACAGGGTATCGTACGAGCAGTACTTC.

The V gene is TRBV6-5, the J gene TRBJ1-4; D is unresolved. Germline V gene data show CDR1 as MNHEY and CDR2 as SVGAGI. Trimming shortened V by 0 bases and J by 7 bases, and 15 bases separated the two germline ends. This CDR3 is 16 amino acids long. The CDR3 DNA follows: TGTGCCAGCAGTTACTCGTCCCGCGCCTTGAGTGAAAAACTGTTTTTT. Translating it yields CASSYSSRALSEKLFF.

V usage is TRBV5-1 and J usage is TRBJ1-3; D is perhaps TRBD1 (6 bases). Germline CDR1 is SGHRS and CDR2 is YFSETQ. V was clipped by 3 bases and J by 2 bases, with 9 bases between them. This CDR3 contains 14 residues. CDR3 loop: CASSSQGAGNTIYF. The CDR3 DNA reads TGCGCCAGCAGCTCACAGGGTGCTGGAAACACCATATATTTT.

V is TRBV7-9 and J is TRBJ2-5; TRBD2 aligns across 7 bases. The CDR3 spans 16 residues. With 2 bases clipped from V and 0 bases from J, the junction kept 6 bases outside the gene matches. Germline V lookup: CDR1 SEHNR, CDR2 FQNEAQ (reference sequence). The CDR3: CASSLTGTTYQETQYF. DNA for the CDR3: TGTGCCAGCAGCTTAACCGGGACTACCTACCAAGAGACCCAGTACTTC.

J is TRBJ1-2 and V is TRBV5-6, with no clear D. Between the trimmed V and J ends, which lost 6 bases and 4 bases, there was a span of 16 bases. Germline CDR1 SGHDT, CDR2 YYEEEE. The CDR3 is 14 residues long. CDR3 sequence reads: CASTPVRDGYGYTF. CDR3 coding DNA: TGTGCCAGCACCCCGGTCCGGGATGGCTATGGCTACACCTTC.

The V and J genes are TRBV20-1 and TRBJ1-2; D uncertain. V lost 3 bases and J lost 5, with 10 bases in between. The CDR3 length is 12 residues. CDR1 is DFQATT and CDR2 is SNEGSKA in the germline V gene (reference sequence). The DNA for the CDR3 is TGCAGTGCTAGTAACAGACTATATGGCTACACCTTC. This gives the protein CSASNRLYGYTF.

V and J are TRBV29-1 and TRBJ2-1; 7 bases map to TRBD1. V lost 7 bases and J lost 8; bases outside the gene matches: 8. The CDR3 sequence is 12 residues long. CDR1 is SQVTM, CDR2 ANQGSEA, per germline. CDR3 loop: CSAATGNDEQFF. The CDR3 nucleotides are TGCAGCGCTGCGACAGGGAACGATGAGCAGTTCTTC.

The chain couples TRBV30 to TRBJ2-2, with 8 bases aligning to TRBD2. This CDR3 is built from 15 residues. V trimming: 5 bases; J trimming: 3 bases; junction bases outside the gene matches: 8. Germline lookup yields CDR1 GTSNPN and CDR2 SVGIG (reference sequence). In DNA form, the CDR3 reads TGTGCCTGGGCCGGGACTAGACCTTACACCGGGGAGCTGTTTTTT. Amino acids: CAWAGTRPYTGELFF.

The chain is built from TRBV27 and TRBJ2-7; the D is unclear. The CDR3 loop spans 15 amino acids. Germline V lookup: CDR1 MNHEY, CDR2 SMNVEV (reference sequence). V was trimmed by 3 bases and J by 5 bases, leaving 17 bases between them. The chain's CDR3 is CASSLVSRGSHEQYF. CDR3 coding DNA: TGTGCCAGCAGTTTGGTCTCGAGAGGATCCCACGAGCAGTACTTC.

CDR3 sequence: CAIRGLAGTEQYF. CDR3 in DNA: TGTGCCATCCGAGGACTAGCGGGAACCGAGCAGTACTTC. The chain combines TRBV10-3 with TRBJ2-7, with 12 nucleotides matching TRBD2. J was trimmed by 6 bases and V by 8 bases; bases with no gene match: 5. The CDR3 totals 13 residues. CDR1 ENHRY and CDR2 SYGVKD come from the germline V gene.

This chain uses TRBV10-2 with TRBJ1-1; 7 bases match TRBD1. V lost 0 bases and J lost 3; bases outside the gene matches: 4. The CDR3 covers 15 residues. From germline, CDR1 is WSHSY and CDR2 SAAADI. Written as DNA, the CDR3 is TGCGCCAGCAGTGAGTCGACAGGGTTGTACACTGAAGCTTTCTTT. It encodes CASSESTGLYTEAFF.

The chain joins TRBV6-2 or TRBV6-3 to TRBJ2-7; D is possibly TRBD1 (6 bases). CDR3 length equals 13 residues. Per germline, CDR1 MNHEY and CDR2 SVGEGT. Trimming cost V 5 bases and J 1 base, with 9 bases left between them. DNA of the CDR3: TGTGCCAGCAGTCTAGACAGGTCCTACGAGCAGTACTTC. This gives the protein CASSLDRSYEQYF.

V usage is TRBV5-1 and J usage is TRBJ2-5, with 8 bases fitting TRBD2. This CDR3 has 14 amino acids. Germline CDR1 reads SGHRS; CDR2 reads YFSETQ. V lost 4 bases and J lost 0; bases outside the gene matches: 2. The CDR3 region has the DNA TGCGCCAGCAGCGTTAGCGGGAACCAAGAGACCCAGTACTTC. Residues: CASSVSGNQETQYF.

V usage is TRBV3-1 (or the pseudogene TRBV3-2) and J usage is TRBJ2-5; TRBD1 matches at 9 bases. Looked up from germline, CDR1 is LGHDT and CDR2 is YNNKEL (reference sequence). Trimming removed 5 bases from V and 5 bases from J; junction bases left unmatched: 6. CDR3 length: 14 amino acids. The CDR3 loop reads CASSTTGGWETQYF. Written as DNA, the CDR3 is TGTGCCAGCAGCACAACAGGGGGCTGGGAGACCCAGTACTTC.

The rearrangement uses TRBV28 and TRBJ2-1; 9 bases are a match to TRBD2. CDR3 length: 18 residues. Germline CDR1 MDHEN, CDR2 SYDVKM. V dropped 3 bases and J dropped 6; count of bases not matched to a gene: 15. This chain's CDR3 is CASSFPSGIEGYFNEQFF. The CDR3 DNA reads as TGTGCCAGCAGTTTCCCTAGCGGGATAGAGGGGTACTTCAATGAGCAGTTCTTC.

The V gene is TRBV6-5, the J gene TRBJ1-5; perhaps TRBD1 as D (5 bases). Germline CDR1 reads MNHEY; CDR2 reads SVGAGI. This CDR3 comprises 13 residues. Trimming took 8 bases from V and 1 from J, leaving 9 bases between them. In nucleotides, the CDR3 is TGTGCCAGCCAGGGATGGAGCAATCAGCCCCAGCATTTT. Translating gives CASQGWSNQPQHF.

The rearrangement uses TRBV11-2 and TRBJ2-5, with D perhaps matching TRBD1 (6 bases). The CDR3 totals 16 residues. V shed 0 bases and J shed 4 bases, with 15 bases lying between them. The germline V gene has CDR1 SGHAT and CDR2 FQNNGV. The CDR3 sequence is CASSLDYAQGRETQYF. CDR3 DNA sequence: TGTGCCAGCAGCTTAGATTATGCCCAGGGGCGAGAGACCCAGTACTTC.

The genes are TRBV27 and TRBJ2-7, with a possible D match to TRBD2 (5 bases). CDR1 is MNHEY, CDR2 SMNVEV, per germline (reference sequence). The CDR3 is 13 amino acids. V dropped 5 bases and J dropped 3 bases, with 11 bases sitting between them. CDR3 DNA: TGTGCCAGCAGTGAGGGATCGGGCTACGAGCAGTACTTC. Its protein is CASSEGSGYEQYF.

This clone was detected once. J is TRBJ1-5 and V is TRBV7-9; no clear D. CDR3 length equals 14 residues. V was cut by 4 bases and J by 3 bases, with 10 bases left in between. Germline assignment: CDR1 SEHNR and CDR2 FQNEAQ (reference sequence). Here the CDR3 reads CASSSGAFNQPQHF. The CDR3 DNA sequence: TGTGCCAGCAGCTCCGGAGCCTTCAATCAGCCCCAGCATTTT.

CDR3 amino acids: CASSRRGVSEQYF. The CDR3 region has the DNA TGTGCCAGCAGCCGGAGGGGCGTATCGGAGCAGTACTTC. The genes are TRBV11-3 and TRBJ2-7, with D perhaps matching TRBD2 (6 bases). Germline assignment: CDR1 SGHNT and CDR2 YENEEA. CDR3 size: 13 residues. V was pared by 5 bases and J by 7 bases, with 15 bases between.

V gene TRBV27 combines with J gene TRBJ2-1; TRBD2 might be the D (5 bases). Germline CDR1 reads MNHEY; CDR2 reads SMNVEV (reference sequence). This CDR3 has 15 amino acids. V was shortened by 8 bases and J by 4 bases, with 18 bases between the two germline ends. The CDR3 coding sequence is TGTGCCAGCCGCGACATCGGGAACGCGTACAATGAGCAGTTCTTC. This sequence encodes CASRDIGNAYNEQFF.

The CDR3 nucleotides are TGTGCCAGTACACGGAGGGTTTCTGGAAACACCATATATTTT. Amino acid sequence: CASTRRVSGNTIYF. This chain joins TRBV19 and TRBJ1-3; D uncertain. This CDR3 has 14 residues. CDR1 and CDR2 (germline): LNHDA, SQIVND (reference sequence). V shed 7 bases and J shed 1 base, with 11 bases lying between them.

Remarks on this clone: Other DNA sequences in the sample encode the same CDR3. The chain has TRBV30 and TRBJ1-1; D gene ambiguous. V lost 2 bases to trimming and J lost 5 bases, with 6 bases between them. This CDR3 comprises 11 residues. Looked up from germline, CDR1 is GTSNPN and CDR2 is SVGIG (reference sequence). CDR3 DNA: TGTGCCTGGAGTTCCCGGACTGAAGCTTTCTTT. Its translation: CAWSSRTEAFF.

The CDR3 region has the DNA TGTGCCAGCAGCTTTTCTAGCGGTAGTGCCTACGAGCAGTACTTC. It specifies CASSFSSGSAYEQYF. The chain couples TRBV11-2 to TRBJ2-7, with 7 bases identical to TRBD2. Germline V gene sequence: CDR1 SGHAT, CDR2 FQNNGV. The V gene end was trimmed by 3 bases and the J gene end by 2 bases; junction bases not matched to a gene: 7. The CDR3 extends over 15 amino acids.